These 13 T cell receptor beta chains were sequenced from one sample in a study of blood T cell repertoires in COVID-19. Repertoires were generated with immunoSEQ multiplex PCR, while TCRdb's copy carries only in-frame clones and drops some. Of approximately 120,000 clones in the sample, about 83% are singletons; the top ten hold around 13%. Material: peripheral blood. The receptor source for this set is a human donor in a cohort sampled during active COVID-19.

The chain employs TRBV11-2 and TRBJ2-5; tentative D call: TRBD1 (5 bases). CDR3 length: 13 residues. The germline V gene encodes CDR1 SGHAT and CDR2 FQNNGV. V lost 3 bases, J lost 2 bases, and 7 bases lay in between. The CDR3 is CASSLGRQETQYF. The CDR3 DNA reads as TGTGCCAGCAGCTTGGGGCGTCAAGAGACCCAGTACTTC.

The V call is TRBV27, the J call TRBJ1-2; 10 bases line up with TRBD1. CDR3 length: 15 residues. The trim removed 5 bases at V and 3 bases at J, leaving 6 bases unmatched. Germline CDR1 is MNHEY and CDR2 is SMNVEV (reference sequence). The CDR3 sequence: CASSPDRGSYYGYTF. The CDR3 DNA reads TGTGCCAGCAGTCCGGACAGGGGGTCATACTATGGCTACACCTTC.

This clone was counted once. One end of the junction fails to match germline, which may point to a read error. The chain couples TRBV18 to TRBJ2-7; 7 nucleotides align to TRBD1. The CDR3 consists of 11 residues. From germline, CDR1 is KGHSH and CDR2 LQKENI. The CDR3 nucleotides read TGTGCCAGCTCACGTCCGGGACAGATGAACTTC. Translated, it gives CASSRPGQMNF.

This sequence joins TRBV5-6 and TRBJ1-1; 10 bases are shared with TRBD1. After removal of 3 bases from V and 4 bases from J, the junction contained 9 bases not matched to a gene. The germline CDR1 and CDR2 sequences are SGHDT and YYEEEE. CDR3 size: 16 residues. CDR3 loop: CASSSGTGAIGTEAFF. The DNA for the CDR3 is TGTGCCAGCAGCTCCGGGACAGGGGCTATAGGCACTGAAGCTTTCTTT.

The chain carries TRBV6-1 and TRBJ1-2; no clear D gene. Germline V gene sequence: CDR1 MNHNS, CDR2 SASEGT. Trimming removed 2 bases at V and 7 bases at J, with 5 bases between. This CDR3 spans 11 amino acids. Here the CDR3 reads CASSEYSGYTF. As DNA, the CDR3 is TGTGCCAGCAGTGAATACAGTGGCTACACCTTC.

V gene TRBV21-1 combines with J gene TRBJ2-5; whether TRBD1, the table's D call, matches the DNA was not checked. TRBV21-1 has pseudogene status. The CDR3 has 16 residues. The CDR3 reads CASSKQGAGYQETQYF. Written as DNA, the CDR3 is TGTGCCAGCAGCAAACAAGGGGCAGGGTACCAAGAGACCCAGTACTTC.

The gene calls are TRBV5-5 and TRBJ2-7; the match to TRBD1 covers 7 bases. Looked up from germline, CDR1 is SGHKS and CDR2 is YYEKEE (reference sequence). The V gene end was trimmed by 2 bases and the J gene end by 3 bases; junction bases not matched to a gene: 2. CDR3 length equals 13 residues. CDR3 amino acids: CASSFRDSYEQYF. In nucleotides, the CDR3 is TGTGCCAGCAGCTTCCGGGACAGCTACGAGCAGTACTTC.

CDR3 residues: CASSLAGQVNTEAFF. Here the CDR3 DNA reads TGTGCCAGCAGCTTAGCAGGACAGGTGAACACTGAAGCTTTCTTT. This chain links TRBV7-6 with TRBJ1-1; 7 bases fit TRBD1. The CDR3 has 15 residues. Germline lookup yields CDR1 SGHVS and CDR2 FNYEAQ. The junction had 1 base not matched to a gene; V was cut back by 0 bases and J by 0 bases.

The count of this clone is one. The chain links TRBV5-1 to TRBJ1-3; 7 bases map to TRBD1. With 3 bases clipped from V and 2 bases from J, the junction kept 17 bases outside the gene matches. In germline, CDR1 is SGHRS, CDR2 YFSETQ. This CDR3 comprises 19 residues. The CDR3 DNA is TGCGCCAGCAGCTGGCTCGGGGGTTCAGGCGACAGGGCTGGAAACACCATATATTTT. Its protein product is CASSWLGGSGDRAGNTIYF.

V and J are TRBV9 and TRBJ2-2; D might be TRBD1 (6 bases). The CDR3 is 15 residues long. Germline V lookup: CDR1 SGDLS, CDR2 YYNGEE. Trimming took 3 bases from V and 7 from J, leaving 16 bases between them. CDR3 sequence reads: CASSDQGSIGGELFF. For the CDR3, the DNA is TGTGCCAGCAGCGATCAGGGGTCGATCGGCGGGGAGCTGTTTTTT.

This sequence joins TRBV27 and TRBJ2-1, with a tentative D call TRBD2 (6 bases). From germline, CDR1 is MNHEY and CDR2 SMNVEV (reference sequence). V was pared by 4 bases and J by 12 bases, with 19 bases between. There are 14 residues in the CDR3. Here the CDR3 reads CASSSRGGALLQFF. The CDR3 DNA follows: TGTGCCAGCAGTTCACGTGGAGGGGCCCTCTTGCAGTTCTTC.

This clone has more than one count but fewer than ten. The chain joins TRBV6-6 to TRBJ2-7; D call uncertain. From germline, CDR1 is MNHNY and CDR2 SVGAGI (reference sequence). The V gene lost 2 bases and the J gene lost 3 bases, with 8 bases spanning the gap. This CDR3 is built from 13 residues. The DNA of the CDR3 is TGTGCCAGCAGTTACGATACAGACTACGAGCAGTACTTC. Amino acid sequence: CASSYDTDYEQYF.

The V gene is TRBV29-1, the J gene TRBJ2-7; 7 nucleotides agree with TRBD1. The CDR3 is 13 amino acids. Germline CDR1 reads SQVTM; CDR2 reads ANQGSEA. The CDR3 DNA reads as TGCAGAGGGACAGTTATGCCCCTCTACGAGCAGTACTTC. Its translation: CRGTVMPLYEQYF.